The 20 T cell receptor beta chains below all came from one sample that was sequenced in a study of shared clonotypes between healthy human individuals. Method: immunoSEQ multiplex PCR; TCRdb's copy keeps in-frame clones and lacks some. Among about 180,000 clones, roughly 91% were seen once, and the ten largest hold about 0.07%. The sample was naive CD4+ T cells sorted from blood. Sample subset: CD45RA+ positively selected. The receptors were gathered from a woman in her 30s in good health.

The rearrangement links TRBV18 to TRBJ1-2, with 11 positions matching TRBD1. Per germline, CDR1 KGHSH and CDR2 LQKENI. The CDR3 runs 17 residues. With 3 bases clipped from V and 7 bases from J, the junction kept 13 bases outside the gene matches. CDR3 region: CASSPRTGGAGIGGYTF. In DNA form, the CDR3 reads TGTGCCAGCTCACCGCGGACAGGGGGCGCGGGCATCGGTGGCTACACCTTC.

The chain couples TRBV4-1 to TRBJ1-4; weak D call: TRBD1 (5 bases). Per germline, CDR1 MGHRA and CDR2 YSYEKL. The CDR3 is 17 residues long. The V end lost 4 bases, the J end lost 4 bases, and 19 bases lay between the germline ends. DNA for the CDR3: TGCGCCAGCAGCCGAATCCCCCGGGGGGAGTTTAATGAAAAACTGTTTTTT. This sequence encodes CASSRIPRGEFNEKLFF.

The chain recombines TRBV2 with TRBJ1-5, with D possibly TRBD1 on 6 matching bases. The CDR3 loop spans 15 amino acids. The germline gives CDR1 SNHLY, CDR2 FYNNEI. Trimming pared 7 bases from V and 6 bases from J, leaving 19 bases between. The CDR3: CASTVQGVLGQPQHF. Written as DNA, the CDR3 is TGTGCCAGCACCGTACAGGGAGTCCTAGGTCAGCCCCAGCATTTT.

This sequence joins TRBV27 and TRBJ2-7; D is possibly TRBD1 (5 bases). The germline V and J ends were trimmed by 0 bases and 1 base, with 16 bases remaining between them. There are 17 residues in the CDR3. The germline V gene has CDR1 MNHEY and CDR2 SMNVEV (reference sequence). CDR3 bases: TGTGCCAGCAGTTTATCATGGACATCACTCACATCCTACGAGCAGTACTTC. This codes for CASSLSWTSLTSYEQYF.

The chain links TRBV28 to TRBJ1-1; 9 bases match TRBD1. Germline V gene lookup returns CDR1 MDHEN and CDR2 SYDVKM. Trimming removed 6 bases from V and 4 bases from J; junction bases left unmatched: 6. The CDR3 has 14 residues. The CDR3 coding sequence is TGTGCCAGCAGACAAGGGACAGGGAGCACTGAAGCTTTCTTT. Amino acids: CASRQGTGSTEAFF.

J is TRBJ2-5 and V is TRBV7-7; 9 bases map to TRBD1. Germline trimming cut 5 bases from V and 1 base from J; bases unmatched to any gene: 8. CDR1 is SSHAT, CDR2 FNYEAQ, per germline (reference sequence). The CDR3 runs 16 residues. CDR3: CASSPGTGFSQETQYF. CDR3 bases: TGTGCCAGCAGCCCAGGGACAGGGTTTTCCCAAGAGACCCAGTACTTC. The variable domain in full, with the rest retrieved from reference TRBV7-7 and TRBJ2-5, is GAGVSQSPRYKVTKRGQDVTLRCDPISSHATLYWYQQALGQGPEFLTYFNYEAQPDKSGLPSDRFSAERPEGSISTLTIQRTEQRDSAMYRCASSPGTGFSQETQYFGPGTRLLVL.

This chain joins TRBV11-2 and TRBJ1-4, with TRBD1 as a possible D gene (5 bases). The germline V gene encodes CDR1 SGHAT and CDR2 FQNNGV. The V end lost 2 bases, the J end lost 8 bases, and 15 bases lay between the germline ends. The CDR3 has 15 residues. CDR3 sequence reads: CASSLMGTPNEKLFF. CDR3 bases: TGTGCCAGCAGCTTAATGGGGACTCCGAACGAAAAACTGTTTTTT.

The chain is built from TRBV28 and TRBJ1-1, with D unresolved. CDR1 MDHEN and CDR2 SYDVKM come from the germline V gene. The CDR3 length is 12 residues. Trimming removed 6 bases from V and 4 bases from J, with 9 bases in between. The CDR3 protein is CASSQPVTEAFF. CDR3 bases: TGTGCCAGCAGCCAGCCGGTCACTGAAGCTTTCTTT.

This CDR3 reads CASSPSGRTNTGELFF. The CDR3 nucleotides are TGTGCCAGCTCACCCAGCGGGAGGACGAACACCGGGGAGCTGTTTTTT. The chain carries TRBV18 and TRBJ2-2, with 9 bases fitting TRBD2. Germline CDR1 reads KGHSH; CDR2 reads LQKENI. The CDR3 loop spans 16 amino acids. V lost 3 bases and J lost 0; bases outside the gene matches: 2.

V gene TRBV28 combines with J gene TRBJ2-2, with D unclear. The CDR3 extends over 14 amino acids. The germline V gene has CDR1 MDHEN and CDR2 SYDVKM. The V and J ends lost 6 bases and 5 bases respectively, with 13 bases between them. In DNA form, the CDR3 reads TGTGCCAGCAGCCGACCGGGCCGGACCGGGGAGCTGTTTTTT. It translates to CASSRPGRTGELFF.

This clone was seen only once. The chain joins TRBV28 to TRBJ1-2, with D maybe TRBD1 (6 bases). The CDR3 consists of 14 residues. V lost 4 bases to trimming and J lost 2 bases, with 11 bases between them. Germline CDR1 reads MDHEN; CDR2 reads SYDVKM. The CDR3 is CASSSPDRNYGYTF. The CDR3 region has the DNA TGTGCCAGCAGTTCACCGGACAGAAACTATGGCTACACCTTC.

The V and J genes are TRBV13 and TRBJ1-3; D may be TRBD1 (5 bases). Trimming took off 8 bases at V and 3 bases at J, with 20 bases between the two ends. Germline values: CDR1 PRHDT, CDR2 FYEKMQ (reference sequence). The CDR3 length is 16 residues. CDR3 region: CASRRDRASGGNTIYF. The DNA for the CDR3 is TGTGCCAGCCGAAGGGACCGGGCCTCTGGTGGAAACACCATATATTTT.

The CDR3 protein is CASSLFLSGSPYEQYF. CDR3 sequence (DNA): TGTGCCAGCAGCTTGTTCTTGTCCGGGAGTCCCTACGAGCAGTACTTC. The chain combines TRBV5-6 with TRBJ2-5; TRBD2 might be the D (6 bases). The J call may be in error: the DNA end matches TRBJ2-7 better. The CDR3 is made up of 16 amino acids. From germline, CDR1 is SGHDT and CDR2 YYEEEE.

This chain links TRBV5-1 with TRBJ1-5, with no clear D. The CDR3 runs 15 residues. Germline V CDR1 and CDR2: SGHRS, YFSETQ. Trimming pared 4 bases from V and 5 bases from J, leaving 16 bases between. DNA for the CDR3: TGCGCCAGCAGCCTTATAGGAGGGAGTGATCAGCCCCAGCATTTT. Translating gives CASSLIGGSDQPQHF.

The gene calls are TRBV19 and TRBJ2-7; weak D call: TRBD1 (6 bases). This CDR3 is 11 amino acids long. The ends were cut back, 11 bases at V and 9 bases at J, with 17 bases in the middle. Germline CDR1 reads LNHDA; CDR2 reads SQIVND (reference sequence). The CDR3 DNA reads TGTGCCTCCCGTGCGACAGGCAGGCAGTACTTC. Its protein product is CASRATGRQYF.

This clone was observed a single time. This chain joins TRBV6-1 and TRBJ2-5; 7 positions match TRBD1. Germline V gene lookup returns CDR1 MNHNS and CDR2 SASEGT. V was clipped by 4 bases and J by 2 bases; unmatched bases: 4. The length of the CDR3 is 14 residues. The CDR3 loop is CASSGQGRQETQYF. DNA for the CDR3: TGTGCCAGCAGTGGACAGGGTCGGCAAGAGACCCAGTACTTC.

CDR3 amino acids: CAWTRGRAETQYF. Here the CDR3 DNA reads TGTGCCTGGACCAGGGGGCGTGCGGAGACCCAGTACTTC. V is TRBV30 and J is TRBJ2-5; 8 positions match TRBD1. The J segment lost 5 bases and the V segment lost 4 bases, leaving 6 bases of the junction unmatched. The germline gives CDR1 GTSNPN, CDR2 SVGIG (reference sequence). The CDR3 is 13 amino acids.

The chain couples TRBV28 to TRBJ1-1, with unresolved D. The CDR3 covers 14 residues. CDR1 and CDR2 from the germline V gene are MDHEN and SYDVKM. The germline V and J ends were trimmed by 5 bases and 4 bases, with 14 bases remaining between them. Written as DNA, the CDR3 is TGTGCCAGCAGTCAGACCAGGAGATCCACTGAAGCTTTCTTT. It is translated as CASSQTRRSTEAFF.

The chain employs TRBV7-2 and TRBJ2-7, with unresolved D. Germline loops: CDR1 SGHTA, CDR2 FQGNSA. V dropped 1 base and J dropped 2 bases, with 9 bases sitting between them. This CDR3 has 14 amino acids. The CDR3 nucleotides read TGTGCCAGCAGCTTAGACGTCGGCGCCTACGAGCAGTACTTC. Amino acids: CASSLDVGAYEQYF.

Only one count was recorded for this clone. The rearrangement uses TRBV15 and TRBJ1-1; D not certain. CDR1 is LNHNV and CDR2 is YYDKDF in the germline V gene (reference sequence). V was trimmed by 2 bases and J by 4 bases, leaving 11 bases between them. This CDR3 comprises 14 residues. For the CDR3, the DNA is TGTGCCACCAGCAGACACACCGCGGGCACTGAAGCTTTCTTT. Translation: CATSRHTAGTEAFF.